Below, 7 T cell receptor beta chains from the same sample are listed, as sequenced in a study of T cell responses to AZD1222 COVID-19 vaccine. TCRdb's copy holds only in-frame clones and misses some; the assay was immunoSEQ multiplex PCR. The table shows about 140,000 clones, with nearly 95% occurring only once. The input for sequencing was peripheral blood, taken 28 days after the second AZD1222 dose. The receptors originated from an adult who received the AZD1222 COVID-19 vaccine.

In the case of this clone: Other DNA sequences of this sample code for an identical CDR3. The rearrangement joins TRBV18 to TRBJ1-1; D call uncertain. The germline V gene encodes CDR1 KGHSH and CDR2 LQKENI. The CDR3 is 13 amino acids. Trimming shortened V by 1 base and J by 3 bases, and 6 bases separated the two germline ends. CDR3 sequence (DNA): TGTGCCAGCTCACCACTTCTAGACACTGAAGCTTTCTTT. Protein product: CASSPLLDTEAFF. The variable domain in full, with the rest retrieved from reference TRBV18 and TRBJ1-1, is NAGVMQNPRHLVRRRGQEARLRCSPMKGHSHVYWYRQLPEEGLKFMVYLQKENIIDESGMPKERFSAEFPKEGPSILRIQQVVRGDSAAYFCASSPLLDTEAFFGQGTRLTVV.

This rearrangement joins TRBV7-8 to TRBJ1-6; possibly TRBD1 for D (5 bases). There are 16 residues in the CDR3. Germline-derived CDR1 and CDR2 are SGHVS and FQNEAQ. V lost 5 bases and J lost 5, with 16 bases in between. CDR3 sequence: CASSPRDRPDNSPLHF. In DNA, the CDR3 is TGTGCCAGCAGCCCCCGGGACCGACCCGATAATTCACCCCTCCACTTT.

The chain couples TRBV13 to TRBJ1-1; maybe TRBD1 (6 bases). V dropped 1 base and J dropped 1 base, with 10 bases sitting between them. Germline lookup yields CDR1 PRHDT and CDR2 FYEKMQ (reference sequence). The CDR3 spans 15 residues. In DNA, the CDR3 is TGTGCCAGCAGCTTAGAACAGGGAGAGAACACTGAAGCTTTCTTT. The encoded protein is CASSLEQGENTEAFF.

CDR3 nucleotides: TGTGCCAGTAGTATAACAGGGGGCTCTCAGCCCCAGCATTTT. It specifies CASSITGGSQPQHF. V is TRBV19 and J is TRBJ1-5; 9 bases are a match to TRBD1. The CDR3 loop spans 14 amino acids. V dropped 2 bases and J dropped 6; count of bases not matched to a gene: 2. Germline V gives CDR1 LNHDA, CDR2 SQIVND (reference sequence).

The rearrangement links TRBV7-6 to TRBJ1-2; TRBD1 matches 10 bases. The CDR3 is made up of 14 amino acids. Germline CDR1 reads SGHVS; CDR2 reads FNYEAQ. The V gene end was trimmed by 3 bases and the J gene end by 8 bases; junction bases not matched to a gene: 6. The CDR3 bases are TGTGCCAGCAGCTTTGGGACAGGGGTCTTCGGCTACACCTTC. It specifies CASSFGTGVFGYTF.

This chain connects TRBV10-3 to TRBJ2-2, with 11 bases lining up with TRBD1. The V segment lost 4 bases and the J segment 4 bases; nucleotides outside the gene matches: 8. This CDR3 contains 17 residues. Germline-derived CDR1 and CDR2 are ENHRY and SYGVKD. The CDR3 loop reads CAISAFLGTGGTGELFF. CDR3 nucleotide sequence: TGTGCCATCAGTGCGTTCCTGGGGACAGGGGGCACCGGGGAGCTGTTTTTT.

The J gene is TRBJ2-7, the V gene TRBV5-6; D may match TRBD1 or TRBD2 (6 bases each). The CDR3 spans 15 residues. Germline V CDR1 and CDR2: SGHDT, YYEEEE. V was clipped by 0 bases and J by 9 bases, with 19 bases between them. The CDR3 region is CASSLAIRDTEGQYF. The CDR3 coding sequence is TGTGCCAGCAGCTTGGCCATCCGGGACACGGAGGGGCAGTACTTC.